These 30 T cell receptor beta chains were sequenced from one sample in a study of monozygotic twins with inflammatory bowel disease. TCRdb reworked the 5' RACE reads into one entry per CDR3 protein, no DNA. Here the sample table reports approximately 150,000 distinct CDR3 sequences. Sequenced material: blood. Source of these receptors: a human donor with ulcerative colitis or Crohn's disease, or a healthy co-twin of an affected twin (not recorded which).

The chain is built from TRBV30 and TRBJ1-4; TCRdb picks TRBD1, but there is no DNA to check that call. The CDR3 contains 15 residues. Germline lookup yields CDR1 GTSNPN and CDR2 SVGIG (reference sequence). CDR3: CAWRGGGGGIRKLFF. The full variable domain, its missing parts supplied by reference TRBV30 and TRBJ1-4, is SQTIHQWPATLVQPVGSPLSLECTVEGTSNPNLYWYRQAAGRGLQLLFYSVGIGQISSEVPQNLSASRPQDRQFILSSKKLLLSDSGFYLCAWRGGGGGIRKLFFGSGTQLSVL.

The rearrangement uses TRBV5-1 and TRBJ2-1; without DNA, the TCRdb call of TRBD2 cannot be checked. Germline V gives CDR1 SGHRS, CDR2 YFSETQ. The CDR3 spans 18 residues. The chain's CDR3 is CASSLPGLAGGAYNEQFF.

The chain recombines TRBV7-2 with TRBJ2-7; there is no DNA to check the TCRdb D call of TRBD1. CDR3 size: 16 residues. CDR1 and CDR2 from the germline V gene are SGHTA and FQGNSA. The CDR3: CASSFTGTGGSYEQYF.

The V call is TRBV27, the J call TRBJ2-5; TCRdb picks TRBD2, but there is no DNA to check that call. CDR1 and CDR2 (germline): MNHEY, SMNVEV (reference sequence). This CDR3 has 12 amino acids. Here the CDR3 reads CASSSSLPRRYF.

V is TRBV20-1 and J is TRBJ2-7; the TRBD2 assignment by TCRdb is unverifiable without DNA. The CDR3 extends over 16 amino acids. Germline assignment: CDR1 DFQATT and CDR2 SNEGSKA (reference sequence). Here the CDR3 reads CSTYLTGTGFGYEQYF.

J is TRBJ2-2 and V is TRBV14; no DNA is available, so the TRBD1 call from TCRdb remains unchecked. This CDR3 has 15 residues. Germline CDR1 reads SGHDN; CDR2 reads FVKESK. CDR3 in amino acids: CASSPWTLNTGELFF.

This chain links TRBV19 with TRBJ2-7. Germline assignment: CDR1 LNHDA and CDR2 SQIVND (reference sequence). The CDR3 is made up of 13 amino acids. CDR3 sequence: CASSILSRNEQYF.

The chain is built from TRBV7-9 and TRBJ2-3; absent DNA, TCRdb's TRBD2 call cannot be checked. The CDR3 has 16 amino acids. Germline V gives CDR1 SEHNR, CDR2 FQNEAQ (reference sequence). CDR3 protein: CASSPGLAGGTDTQYF.

The CDR3: CSVRGLTGMNTEAFF. The V call is TRBV29-1, the J call TRBJ1-1; absent DNA, TCRdb's TRBD1 call cannot be checked. This CDR3 spans 15 amino acids. Germline V CDR1 and CDR2: SQVTM, ANQGSEA. Filled out from reference TRBV29-1 and TRBJ1-1, the complete variable domain reads SAVISQKPSRDICQRGTSLTIQCQVDSQVTMMFWYRQQPGQSLTLIATANQGSEATYESGFVIDKFPISRPNLTFSTLTVSNMSPEDSSIYLCSVRGLTGMNTEAFFGQGTRLTVV.

The chain uses TRBV5-1 and TRBJ2-7; TCRdb picks TRBD2, but there is no DNA to check that call. Germline CDR1 and CDR2: SGHRS and YFSETQ. The CDR3 is 14 amino acids. CDR3 loop: CASSLTVGRDEQYF.

J is TRBJ1-1 and V is TRBV5-1. Looked up from germline, CDR1 is SGHRS and CDR2 is YFSETQ. CDR3 size: 14 residues. The CDR3 protein is CASSYQASNTEAFF.

This chain joins TRBV6-2 or TRBV6-3 and TRBJ2-7. Germline CDR1 reads MNHEY; CDR2 reads SVGEGT. CDR3 length: 15 amino acids. Here the CDR3 reads CASSYTSGGPYEQYF.

The V call is TRBV10-3, the J call TRBJ1-1. This CDR3 is built from 12 residues. From germline, CDR1 is ENHRY and CDR2 SYGVKD. CDR3 sequence reads: CAISYGNTGAFF.

The rearrangement joins TRBV2 to TRBJ2-3. Germline V gene sequence: CDR1 SNHLY, CDR2 FYNNEI. The CDR3 runs 12 residues. The CDR3 region is CASSELSDTQYF.

The chain recombines TRBV5-1 with TRBJ1-6. The CDR3 has 15 amino acids. Germline V gene data show CDR1 as SGHRS and CDR2 as YFSETQ. Here the CDR3 reads CASSEPWPRDSPLHF.

The CDR3 sequence: CSGSRGVGNQPQHF. This chain connects TRBV20-1 to TRBJ1-5; TCRdb gives TRBD1 as the D gene, but with no DNA this cannot be confirmed. Germline CDR1 reads DFQATT; CDR2 reads SNEGSKA (reference sequence). This CDR3 is 14 amino acids long.

The gene calls are TRBV7-9 and TRBJ1-5. This CDR3 spans 13 amino acids. From germline, CDR1 is SEHNR and CDR2 FQNEAQ (reference sequence). The CDR3: CASSLVSDQPQHF.

The gene calls are TRBV5-1 and TRBJ1-4. Germline V gives CDR1 SGHRS, CDR2 YFSETQ. The CDR3 runs 16 residues. CDR3 loop: CASSAGRGATNEKLFF.

The chain combines TRBV19 with TRBJ1-5; TCRdb's assignment of TRBD1 cannot be checked, as there is no DNA. This CDR3 has 15 amino acids. The V gene's germline CDR1 is LNHDA and CDR2 SQIVND (reference sequence). The CDR3 loop is CASRRLGDLGQPQHF.

This chain joins TRBV5-1 and TRBJ2-3; with no DNA, the TCRdb D assignment of TRBD1 cannot be verified. The germline V gene encodes CDR1 SGHRS and CDR2 YFSETQ. This CDR3 comprises 13 residues. CDR3 region: CASSLFGGDTQYF.

The chain couples TRBV7-8 to TRBJ1-5; TCRdb's D call of TRBD1 is untestable without DNA. CDR3 size: 16 residues. Germline V gene lookup returns CDR1 SGHVS and CDR2 FQNEAQ. CDR3 sequence: CASSPLGTGGDRPQHF.

This chain uses TRBV7-2 with TRBJ2-1. This CDR3 is built from 12 residues. CDR1 and CDR2 from the germline V gene are SGHTA and FQGNSA. The CDR3 sequence is CASGPYFNEQFF.

This rearrangement joins TRBV6-1 to TRBJ1-5; TCRdb names TRBD1, which stays unverified in the absence of DNA. The CDR3 loop spans 15 amino acids. Looked up from germline, CDR1 is MNHNS and CDR2 is SASEGT. CDR3 loop: CATSSTGGQGQPQHF.

The chain couples TRBV7-2 to TRBJ1-2; as DNA is missing, the TRBD1 call by TCRdb cannot be tested. There are 13 residues in the CDR3. CDR1 is SGHTA, CDR2 FQGNSA, per germline. The CDR3 region is CASSWDRNYGYTF. Based on the CDR3 plus reference TRBV7-2 and TRBJ1-2, the full variable domain is GAGVSQSPSNKVTEKGKDVELRCDPISGHTALYWYRQSLGQGLEFLIYFQGNSAPDKSGLPSDRFSAERTGGSVSTLTIQRTQQEDSAVYLCASSWDRNYGYTFGSGTRLTVV.

The chain uses TRBV4-3 and TRBJ2-7; TCRdb returns TRBD2, unconfirmable since there is no DNA. The CDR3 has 17 amino acids. Germline CDR1 LGHNA, CDR2 YSLEER. The CDR3 reads CASSQGLAGGPAGEQYF.

The chain couples TRBV29-1 to TRBJ2-7; TCRdb indicates TRBD2, and absent DNA this call remains unverified. The CDR3 consists of 15 residues. Germline loops: CDR1 SQVTM, CDR2 ANQGSEA. Here the CDR3 reads CSVDRIAGGTYEQYF.

This chain connects TRBV19 to TRBJ2-5. Germline CDR1 is LNHDA and CDR2 is SQIVND (reference sequence). This CDR3 is built from 11 residues. CDR3: CASKARETQYF. The whole variable domain, filled in from reference TRBV19 and TRBJ2-5, reads DGGITQSPKYLFRKEGQNVTLSCEQNLNHDAMYWYRQDPGQGLRLIYYSQIVNDFQKGDIAEGYSVSREKKESFPLTVTSAQKNPTAFYLCASKARETQYFGPGTRLLVL.

The chain uses TRBV7-9 and TRBJ1-1; the TCRdb D gene call, TRBD1, has no DNA to confirm it. This CDR3 region has 13 residues. Germline V gene data show CDR1 as SEHNR and CDR2 as FQNEAQ (reference sequence). CDR3 sequence: CASSSPPNTEAFF.

The chain has TRBV18 and TRBJ2-1; TCRdb indicates TRBD2, and absent DNA this call remains unverified. The CDR3 covers 16 residues. Germline values: CDR1 KGHSH, CDR2 LQKENI. The CDR3 reads CASSPYPSGGDNEQFF.

The chain recombines TRBV4-3 with TRBJ2-7. This CDR3 has 14 residues. Germline assignment: CDR1 LGHNA and CDR2 YSLEER. CDR3: CASSQGPSSYEQYF.